This TCR beta chain was found in a study of shared clonotypes between healthy human individuals. V gave up 6 bases and J gave up 6 bases, with 17 bases separating them. The V gene's germline CDR1 is SGHAT and CDR2 FQNNGV. The CDR3 sequence is 15 residues long. Method: immunoSEQ multiplex PCR; TCRdb's copy keeps in-frame clones and lacks some. The table shows around 1.9 million clones, with around 93% occurring only once. Cells designated naive CD8 were CD45RO-negative and were positively selected for CCR7, with terminally differentiated effector memory CD45RA+ cells excluded. The chain is built from TRBV11-2 and TRBJ2-2; perhaps D is TRBD1 or TRBD2 (5 bases each). The receptor was derived from a man between 18 and 29 years old in good health. Some clones in this sample may be carry-over from other donors' samples. Sequencing was performed on naive CD8+ T cells from PBMCs. CDR3 sequence reads: CASSPGLGAAGELFF. In nucleotides, the CDR3 is TGTGCCAGCAGTCCGGGGCTTGGCGCGGCCGGGGAGCTGTTTTTT.